The entry that follows covers one T cell receptor (beta chain) sequence. This specimen belongs to a study of T cell changes during pregnancy in multiple sclerosis. The method was immunoSEQ multiplex PCR; TCRdb's version includes in-frame clones alone and lacks a portion of them. The table lists tens of thousands of clones, about 90% of them singletons. Germline CDR1 SGHNT, CDR2 YENEEA. Trimming removed 4 bases at V and 1 base at J, with 10 bases between. There are 14 residues in the CDR3. This chain uses TRBV11-3 with TRBJ1-1; TRBD1 might be the D (6 bases). The sequenced sample was peripheral blood, obtained in the first trimester of pregnancy. The receptor was isolated from a female donor in good health, enrolled as a control in a pregnancy study. As DNA, the CDR3 is TGTGCCAGCAGCTCAGGACAGCAGAACACTGAAGCTTTCTTT. It specifies CASSSGQQNTEAFF.